These T cell receptor beta chains were read from a single sample in a study of graft-versus-host responses after intestinal transplantation. The protocol was immunoSEQ multiplex PCR, while the TCRdb copy is restricted to in-frame clones and leaves out a portion. The data show about 21,000 clones, 50% to 65% seen once. Sequenced here: alloreactive CD4+ T cells from a mixed lymphocyte reaction culture, sampled before intestinal transplant. The receptors derive from a human patient who received an intestinal transplant. CDR3s leave out the opening cysteine and the closing phenylalanine or tryptophan. The D gene is left open where the match is weak.

V	D	J	CDR3
TRBV18	.	TRBJ1-1	ASSHQGKNTEAF
TRBV18	TRBD1	TRBJ1-4	ASSPPGTGNEKLF
TRBV14	.	TRBJ1-6	ASSPLPGRNSPLH
TRBV29-1	.	TRBJ2-1	SASGRGRYNEQF
TRBV2	.	TRBJ1-4	ASSRTQIATNEKLF
TRBV6-1	TRBD2	TRBJ2-1	ASSDSGRGYNEQF
TRBV9	.	TRBJ2-3	ASSSSPRYTQY
TRBV2	TRBD2	TRBJ2-1	ASSEVAGGSSYNEQF
TRBV5-1	TRBD1	TRBJ2-7	ASSFRGSYTYEQY
TRBV7-9	.	TRBJ1-4	ASSLARVGNEKLF
TRBV5-1	.	TRBJ2-2	ASSLLRANTGELF
TRBV19	TRBD1	TRBJ1-5	ASSAGTGNQPQH
TRBV5-1	TRBD1	TRBJ2-7	ASSLRPTGSYEQY
TRBV6-5	TRBD1	TRBJ1-3	ASSYPGQGNTIY
TRBV5-1	TRBD1	TRBJ1-2	ASSPWTGEGYT
TRBV2	.	TRBJ2-2	ASSEYLGGPGELF
TRBV19	TRBD1	TRBJ1-4	ASSGTTGWYEKLF
TRBV5-6	TRBD2	TRBJ2-5	ASSLTSGGLGKTQY
TRBV18	.	TRBJ1-2	ASSPGGNYGYT
TRBV7-9	.	TRBJ1-1	ASSLTANTEAF
TRBV6-1	TRBD1	TRBJ1-1	ASQDRGNTEAF
TRBV30	TRBD1	TRBJ1-2	AWRGTGTVYGYT
TRBV7-6	.	TRBJ2-3	ASSPITDTQY
TRBV2	.	TRBJ2-1	ASLDFVVYNEQF
TRBV28	TRBD1	TRBJ2-1	ASSSGQGSWEQF
TRBV6-5	TRBD1	TRBJ1-6	ASQRTGGESPLH
TRBV5-1	TRBD1	TRBJ2-1	ASSSGQGSYNEQF
TRBV15	.	TRBJ1-2	ATSPQQGRVYGYT
TRBV9	.	TRBJ1-5	ASSVVPGQPQH
TRBV6-5	.	TRBJ1-1	ASSYWSSSPVEAF
TRBV5-4	.	TRBJ1-2	ASSFRQGIYGYT
TRBV18	.	TRBJ2-7	ASSLPGQGSYEQY
TRBV12-5	TRBD1	TRBJ2-2	ASGLGQGLTGELF
TRBV30	.	TRBJ2-1	AWSVGSSPYNEQF
TRBV6-1	.	TRBJ1-5	ASRSRGGQPQH
TRBV19	TRBD1	TRBJ1-2	ASSPRRDRALLLGYT
TRBV18	.	TRBJ2-2	ASSPLNGIAGELF
TRBV11-2	.	TRBJ2-1	ASSLGGLISYNEQF
TRBV18	.	TRBJ2-1	ASSPSTGSRSNEQF
TRBV6-6	TRBD1	TRBJ2-7	ASRWTGATYEQY
TRBV5-1	.	TRBJ1-4	ASSLDRVGEKLF
TRBV12-5	.	TRBJ2-7	ASGPGAWGEQY
TRBV5-5	.	TRBJ1-1	ASSPAPGVKPDTEAF
TRBV9	.	TRBJ2-3	ASSASSLADTQY
TRBV27	.	.	ASRVAAVSFEQY
TRBV4-1	.	TRBJ1-3	ASSQESGGYSGNTIY
TRBV6-5	TRBD1	TRBJ1-2	ASRGQVYGYT
TRBV18	.	TRBJ1-1	ASSPRRMTGPVDTEAF
TRBV6-5	TRBD1	TRBJ1-1	ASSFWTGSGTEAF
TRBV15	.	TRBJ2-1	ATSPRWGESSYNEQF
TRBV2	TRBD2	TRBJ2-4	ASSRLAGSLAKNIQY
TRBV7-6	TRBD1	TRBJ1-3	ATGTVSGNTIY
TRBV5-4	.	TRBJ1-6	ASSLGQYNSPLH
TRBV19	.	TRBJ2-7	ASSVSGTYEQY
TRBV28	TRBD1	TRBJ2-4	ASSFDRTGAAKNIQY
TRBV18	TRBD1	TRBJ2-5	ASSAREGQGAGEQY
TRBV7-2	.	TRBJ1-5	ASSLGHRVNQPQH
TRBV7-9	.	TRBJ1-5	ASSLTNQPQH
TRBV5-1	TRBD1	TRBJ2-7	ASSYTGTAYEQY